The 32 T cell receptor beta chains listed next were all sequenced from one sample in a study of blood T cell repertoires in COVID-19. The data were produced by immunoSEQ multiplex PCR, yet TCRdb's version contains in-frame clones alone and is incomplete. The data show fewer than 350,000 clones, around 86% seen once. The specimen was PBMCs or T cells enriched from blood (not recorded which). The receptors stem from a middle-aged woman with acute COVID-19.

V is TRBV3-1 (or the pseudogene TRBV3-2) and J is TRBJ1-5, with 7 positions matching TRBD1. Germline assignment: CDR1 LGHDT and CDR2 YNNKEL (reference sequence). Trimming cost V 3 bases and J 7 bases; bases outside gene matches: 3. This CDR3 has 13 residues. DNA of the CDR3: TGTGCCAGCAGCCATACAGGGGAACAGCCCCAGCATTTT. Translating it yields CASSHTGEQPQHF.

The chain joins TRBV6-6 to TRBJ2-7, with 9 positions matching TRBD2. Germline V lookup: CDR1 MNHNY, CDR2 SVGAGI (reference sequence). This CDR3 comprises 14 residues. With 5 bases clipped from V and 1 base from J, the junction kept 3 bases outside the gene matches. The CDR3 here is CASSETSGSYEQYF. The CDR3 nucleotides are TGTGCCAGCAGTGAGACTAGCGGATCCTACGAGCAGTACTTC.

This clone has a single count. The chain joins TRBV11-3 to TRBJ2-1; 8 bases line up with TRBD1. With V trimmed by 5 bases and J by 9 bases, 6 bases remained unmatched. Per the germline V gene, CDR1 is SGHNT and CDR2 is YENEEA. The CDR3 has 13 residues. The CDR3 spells CASSLRGHSEQFF. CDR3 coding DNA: TGTGCCAGCAGCCTCAGGGGGCACAGTGAGCAGTTCTTC.

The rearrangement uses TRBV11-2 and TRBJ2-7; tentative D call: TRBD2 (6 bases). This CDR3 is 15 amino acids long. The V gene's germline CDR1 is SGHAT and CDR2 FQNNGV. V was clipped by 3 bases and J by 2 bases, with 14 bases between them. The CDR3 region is CASSFNSGTTYEQYF. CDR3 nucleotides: TGTGCCAGCAGCTTTAATAGCGGAACAACCTACGAGCAGTACTTC.

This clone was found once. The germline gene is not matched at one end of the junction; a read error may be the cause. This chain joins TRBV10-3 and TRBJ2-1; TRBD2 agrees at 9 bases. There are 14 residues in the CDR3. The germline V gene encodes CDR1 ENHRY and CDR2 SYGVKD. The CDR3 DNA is TGTGCCATCAGTGATAGCGGGGGCAACAATGGGCAGTTCTTC. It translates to CAISDSGGNNGQFF.

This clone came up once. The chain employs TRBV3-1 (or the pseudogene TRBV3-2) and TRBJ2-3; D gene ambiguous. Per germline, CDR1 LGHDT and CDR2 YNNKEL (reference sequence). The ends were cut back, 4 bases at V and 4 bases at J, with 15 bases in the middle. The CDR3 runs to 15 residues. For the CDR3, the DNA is TGTGCCAGCAGCCCGGTACTGGCGGTTGCAGATACGCAGTATTTT. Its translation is CASSPVLAVADTQYF.

Written as DNA, the CDR3 is TGTGCCAGCAGCTTACGGTCAGGGACTAGCTATGGCTACACCTTC. It yields the protein CASSLRSGTSYGYTF. This chain links TRBV7-8 with TRBJ1-2; a weak D match, TRBD1 (5 bases). CDR3 length: 15 residues. Germline lookup yields CDR1 SGHVS and CDR2 FQNEAQ. The V end was cut by 2 bases, the J end by 4 bases, with 14 bases between. Full variable domain (missing parts from reference TRBV7-8 and TRBJ1-2): GAGVSQSPRYKVAKRGQDVALRCDPISGHVSLFWYQQALGQGPEFLTYFQNEAQLDKSGLPSDRFFAERPEGSVSTLKIQRTQQEDSAVYLCASSLRSGTSYGYTFGSGTRLTVV.

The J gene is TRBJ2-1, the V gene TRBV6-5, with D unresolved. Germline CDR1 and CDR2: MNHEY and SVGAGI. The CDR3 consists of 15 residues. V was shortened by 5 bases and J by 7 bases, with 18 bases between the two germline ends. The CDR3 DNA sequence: TGTGCCAGCAGTCGAACTATGAGTGTGGGTAATGAGCAGTTCTTC. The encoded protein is CASSRTMSVGNEQFF.

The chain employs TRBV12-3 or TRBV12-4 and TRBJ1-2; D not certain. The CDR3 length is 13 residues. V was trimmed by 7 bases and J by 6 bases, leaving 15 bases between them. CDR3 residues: CASTLQSTDGYTF. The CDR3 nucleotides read TGTGCCAGCACCCTACAGTCTACGGATGGCTACACCTTC.

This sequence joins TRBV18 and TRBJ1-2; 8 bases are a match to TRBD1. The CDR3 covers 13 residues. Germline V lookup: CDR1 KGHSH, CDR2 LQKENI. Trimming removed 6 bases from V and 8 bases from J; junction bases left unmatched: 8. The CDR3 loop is CASSEDTGGGYTF. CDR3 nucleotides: TGTGCCAGCTCGGAAGACACAGGGGGAGGCTACACCTTC.

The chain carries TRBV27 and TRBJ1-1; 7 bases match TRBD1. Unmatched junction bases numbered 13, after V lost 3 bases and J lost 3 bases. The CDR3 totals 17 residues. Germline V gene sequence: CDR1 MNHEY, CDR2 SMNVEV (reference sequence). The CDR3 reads CASSFRRTGGGHTEAFF. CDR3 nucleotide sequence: TGTGCCAGCAGTTTCCGCCGGACAGGAGGGGGACACACTGAAGCTTTCTTT.

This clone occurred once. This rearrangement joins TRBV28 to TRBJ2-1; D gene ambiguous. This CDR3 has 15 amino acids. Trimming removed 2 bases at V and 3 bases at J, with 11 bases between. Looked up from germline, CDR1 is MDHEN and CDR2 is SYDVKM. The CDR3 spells CASSLVGLVYNEQFF. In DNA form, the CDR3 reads TGTGCCAGCAGTTTAGTCGGCCTAGTCTACAATGAGCAGTTCTTC.

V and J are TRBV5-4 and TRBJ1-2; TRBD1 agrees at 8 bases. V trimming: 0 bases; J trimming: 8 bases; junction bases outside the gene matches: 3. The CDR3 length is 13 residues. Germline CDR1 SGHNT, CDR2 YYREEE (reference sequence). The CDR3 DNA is TGTGCCAGCAGCTTGGCCGGACAGGGAGGCTACACCTTC. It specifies CASSLAGQGGYTF.

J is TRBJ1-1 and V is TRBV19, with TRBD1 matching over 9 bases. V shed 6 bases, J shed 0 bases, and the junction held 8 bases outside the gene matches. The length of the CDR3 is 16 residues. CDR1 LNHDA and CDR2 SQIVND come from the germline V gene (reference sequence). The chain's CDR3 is CASREGTGQMNTEAFF. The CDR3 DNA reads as TGTGCCAGTAGAGAGGGGACAGGGCAAATGAACACTGAAGCTTTCTTT. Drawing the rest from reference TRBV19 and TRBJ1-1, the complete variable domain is DGGITQSPKYLFRKEGQNVTLSCEQNLNHDAMYWYRQDPGQGLRLIYYSQIVNDFQKGDIAEGYSVSREKKESFPLTVTSAQKNPTAFYLCASREGTGQMNTEAFFGQGTRLTVV.

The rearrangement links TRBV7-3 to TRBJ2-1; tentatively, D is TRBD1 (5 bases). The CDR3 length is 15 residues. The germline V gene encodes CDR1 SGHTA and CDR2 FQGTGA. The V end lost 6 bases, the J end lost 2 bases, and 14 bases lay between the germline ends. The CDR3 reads CASSYDSSAYNEQFF. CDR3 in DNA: TGTGCCAGCAGTTACGACAGTTCGGCCTACAATGAGCAGTTCTTC.

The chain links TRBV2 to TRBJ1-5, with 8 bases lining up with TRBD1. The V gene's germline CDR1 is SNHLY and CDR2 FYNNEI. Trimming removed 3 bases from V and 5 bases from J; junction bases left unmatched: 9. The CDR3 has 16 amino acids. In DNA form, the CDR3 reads TGTGCCAGCAGTGACCCCGACAGGGGTTTATATCAGCCCCAGCATTTT. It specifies CASSDPDRGLYQPQHF.

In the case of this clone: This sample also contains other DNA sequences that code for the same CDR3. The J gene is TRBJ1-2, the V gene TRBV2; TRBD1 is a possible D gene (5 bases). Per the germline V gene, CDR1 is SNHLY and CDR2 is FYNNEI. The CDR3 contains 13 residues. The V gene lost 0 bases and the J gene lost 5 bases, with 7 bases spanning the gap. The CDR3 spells CASSEARGYGYTF. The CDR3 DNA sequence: TGTGCCAGCAGTGAAGCAAGGGGTTATGGCTACACCTTC.

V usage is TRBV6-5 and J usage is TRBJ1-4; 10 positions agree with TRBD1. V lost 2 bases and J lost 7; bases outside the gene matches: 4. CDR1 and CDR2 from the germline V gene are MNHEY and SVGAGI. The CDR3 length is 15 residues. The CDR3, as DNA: TGTGCCAGCAGTTACGACAGGGGGCGCGGTGAAAAACTGTTTTTT. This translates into CASSYDRGRGEKLFF.

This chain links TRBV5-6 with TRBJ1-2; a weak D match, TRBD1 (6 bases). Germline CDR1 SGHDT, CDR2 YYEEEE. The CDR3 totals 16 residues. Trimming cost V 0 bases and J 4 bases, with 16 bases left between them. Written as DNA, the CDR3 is TGTGCCAGCAGCTTGGTGGGGGCTCCGATGGTCTATGGCTACACCTTC. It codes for CASSLVGAPMVYGYTF. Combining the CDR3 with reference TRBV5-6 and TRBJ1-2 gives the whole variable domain DAGVTQSPTHLIKTRGQQVTLRCSPKSGHDTVSWYQQALGQGPQFIFQYYEEEERQRGNFPDRFSGHQFPNYSSELNVNALLLGDSALYLCASSLVGAPMVYGYTFGSGTRLTVV.

The CDR3 region has the DNA TGTGCCAGCAGCGTAGGTCCCCCGGTTGAGACCCAGTACTTC. It encodes CASSVGPPVETQYF. The rearrangement links TRBV9 to TRBJ2-5; D remains ambiguous. The CDR3 has 14 residues. Germline V gene data show CDR1 as SGDLS and CDR2 as YYNGEE. The V end lost 0 bases, the J end lost 5 bases, and 11 bases lay between the germline ends.

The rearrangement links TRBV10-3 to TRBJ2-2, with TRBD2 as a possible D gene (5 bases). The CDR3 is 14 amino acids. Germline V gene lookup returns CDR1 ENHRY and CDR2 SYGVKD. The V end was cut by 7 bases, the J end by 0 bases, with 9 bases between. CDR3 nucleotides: TGTGCCATCAAACTAGACGCGAACACCGGGGAGCTGTTTTTT. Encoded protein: CAIKLDANTGELFF.

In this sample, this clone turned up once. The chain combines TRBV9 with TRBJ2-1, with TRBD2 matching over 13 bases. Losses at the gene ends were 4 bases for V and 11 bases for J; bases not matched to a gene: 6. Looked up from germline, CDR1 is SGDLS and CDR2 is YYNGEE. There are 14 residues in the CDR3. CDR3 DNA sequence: TGTGCCAGCAGCCCACTAGCGGGGGGGTCCCAGCAGTTCTTC. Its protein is CASSPLAGGSQQFF.

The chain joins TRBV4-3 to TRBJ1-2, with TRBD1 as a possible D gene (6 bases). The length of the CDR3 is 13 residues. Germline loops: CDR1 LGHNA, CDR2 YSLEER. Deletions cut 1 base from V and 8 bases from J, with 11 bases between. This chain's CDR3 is CASSQAGVSGYTF. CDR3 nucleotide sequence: TGCGCCAGCAGCCAAGCAGGGGTCTCAGGCTACACCTTC.

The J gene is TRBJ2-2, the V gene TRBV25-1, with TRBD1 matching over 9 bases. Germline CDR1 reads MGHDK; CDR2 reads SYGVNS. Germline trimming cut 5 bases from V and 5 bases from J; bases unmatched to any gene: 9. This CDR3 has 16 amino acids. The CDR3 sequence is CASSPRTGVGTGELFF. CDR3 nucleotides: TGTGCCAGCAGTCCACGGACAGGGGTGGGGACCGGGGAGCTGTTTTTT.

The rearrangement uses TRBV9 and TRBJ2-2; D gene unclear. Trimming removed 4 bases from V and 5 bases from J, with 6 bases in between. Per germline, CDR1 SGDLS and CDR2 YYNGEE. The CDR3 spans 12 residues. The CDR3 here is CASSLFTGELFF. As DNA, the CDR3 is TGTGCCAGCAGCTTATTTACCGGGGAGCTGTTTTTT.

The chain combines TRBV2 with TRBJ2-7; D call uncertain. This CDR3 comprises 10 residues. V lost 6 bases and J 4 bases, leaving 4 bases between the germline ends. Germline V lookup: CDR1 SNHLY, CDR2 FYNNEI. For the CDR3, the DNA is TGTGCCAGCAGCCTTTACGAGCAGTACTTC. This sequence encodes CASSLYEQYF.

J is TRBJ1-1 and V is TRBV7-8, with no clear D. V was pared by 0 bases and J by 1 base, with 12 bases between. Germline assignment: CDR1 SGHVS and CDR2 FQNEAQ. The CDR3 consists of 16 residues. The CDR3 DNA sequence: TGTGCCAGCAGCTTAGCGCTTCGACACCCGAACACTGAAGCTTTCTTT. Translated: CASSLALRHPNTEAFF.

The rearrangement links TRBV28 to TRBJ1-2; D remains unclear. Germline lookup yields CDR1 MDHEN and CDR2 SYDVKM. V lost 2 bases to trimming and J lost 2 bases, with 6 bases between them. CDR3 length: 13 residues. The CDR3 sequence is CASSLATNYGYTF. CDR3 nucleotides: TGTGCCAGCAGTTTAGCCACAAACTATGGCTACACCTTC.

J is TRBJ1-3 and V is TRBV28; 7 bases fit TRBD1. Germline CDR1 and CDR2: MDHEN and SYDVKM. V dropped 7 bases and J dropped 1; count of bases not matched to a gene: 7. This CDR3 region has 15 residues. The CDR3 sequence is CASNQMTGSGNTIYF. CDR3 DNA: TGTGCCAGCAACCAAATGACAGGGTCTGGAAACACCATATATTTT.

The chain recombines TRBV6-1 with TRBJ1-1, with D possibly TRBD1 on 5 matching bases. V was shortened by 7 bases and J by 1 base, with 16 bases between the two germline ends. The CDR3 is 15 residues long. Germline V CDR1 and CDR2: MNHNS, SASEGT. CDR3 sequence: CASISARGENTEAFF. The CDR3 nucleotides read TGTGCCAGCATTTCGGCCCGGGGGGAGAACACTGAAGCTTTCTTT.

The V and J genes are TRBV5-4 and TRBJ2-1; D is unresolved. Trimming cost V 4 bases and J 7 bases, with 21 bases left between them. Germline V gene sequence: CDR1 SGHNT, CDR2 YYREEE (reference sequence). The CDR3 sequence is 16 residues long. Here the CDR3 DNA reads TGTGCCAGCAGCACTACCTTTGGCCCTAGTCGGAATGAGCAGTTCTTC. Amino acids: CASSTTFGPSRNEQFF.

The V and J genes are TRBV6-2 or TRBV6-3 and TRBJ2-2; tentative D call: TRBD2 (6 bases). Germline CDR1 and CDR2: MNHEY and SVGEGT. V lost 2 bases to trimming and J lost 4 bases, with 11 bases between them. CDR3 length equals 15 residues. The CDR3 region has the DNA TGTGCCAGCAGTTACCTTGTGGGGGGCACCGGGGAGCTGTTTTTT. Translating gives CASSYLVGGTGELFF.